The rows below give T cell receptor beta chains drawn from one sample of a study of cytomegalovirus exposure and HLA in healthy donors. Data came from immunoSEQ multiplex PCR; TCRdb stores just in-frame clones and leaves some out. This table holds 150,000 to 200,000 clones, roughly 77% found once. Sequencing was carried out using PBMCs. All receptors come from a young man in good health and CMV-seropositive. CDR3s include the opening cysteine and the closing phenylalanine or tryptophan. The D gene is left open where the match is weak. Where a row states a size, it is once, few, many or the class of an expanded clone; other rows omit it.

J	V	D	size	CDR3	DNA
TRBJ2-5	TRBV11-2	NA	NA	CATSMAGRGETQYF	TGTGCCACTTCGATGGCGGGTCGGGGAGAGACCCAGTACTTC
TRBJ1-2	TRBV29-1	NA	NA	CSVSAGGYGYTF	TGCAGCGTTTCCGCCGGGGGCTATGGCTACACCTTC
TRBJ2-1	TRBV5-6	NA	NA	CASSTPGGSYNEQFF	TGTGCCAGCAGCACTCCCGGGGGAAGTTACAATGAGCAGTTCTTC
TRBJ1-4	TRBV18	NA	NA	CASSPTGSTNEKLFF	TGTGCCAGCTCCCCTACAGGGTCAACTAATGAAAAACTGTTTTTT
TRBJ1-6	TRBV27	TRBD1	few	CASSLTGGVSPLHF	TGTGCCAGCAGTTTAACAGGGGGAGTTTCACCCCTCCACTTT
TRBJ2-1	TRBV2	TRBD2	NA	CASSQRAGNNEQFF	TGTGCCAGCAGCCAGAGAGCGGGGAACAATGAGCAGTTCTTC
TRBJ2-2	TRBV27	TRBD2	NA	CASSSGGSGELFF	TGTGCCAGCAGTTCGGGAGGGTCCGGGGAGCTGTTTTTT
TRBJ1-4	TRBV10-3	NA	NA	CAISESKLTQGNEKLFF	TGTGCCATCAGTGAGTCGAAATTGACCCAGGGTAATGAAAAACTGTTTTTT
TRBJ2-3	TRBV10-3	NA	NA	CAISESRRDADTQYF	TGTGCCATCAGTGAGTCGAGGAGGGACGCAGATACGCAGTATTTT
TRBJ2-3	TRBV7-9	NA	few	CASSLTTSTDTQYF	TGTGCCAGCAGCTTAACGACTAGCACAGATACGCAGTATTTT
TRBJ2-1	TRBV19	NA	few	CASSIAGGGYNEQFF	TGTGCCAGTAGTATAGCTGGGGGCGGATACAATGAGCAGTTCTTC
TRBJ1-1	TRBV6-5	NA	NA	CASKKRDTEAFF	TGTGCCAGCAAGAAGAGGGACACTGAAGCTTTCTTT
TRBJ1-3	TRBV27	NA	NA	CASSLGGSGNTIYF	TGTGCCAGCAGTTTGGGGGGGTCTGGAAACACCATATATTTT
TRBJ1-2	TRBV1	NA	NA	CTSSQAPLWPHYGYTF	TGCACCAGCAGCCAAGCCCCGTTGTGGCCCCACTATGGCTACACCTTC
TRBJ2-2	TRBV11-1	NA	few	CASSSLGAWNTGELFF	TGTGCCAGCAGTTCCCTTGGGGCTTGGAACACCGGGGAGCTGTTTTTT
TRBJ1-6	TRBV27	NA	NA	CASSPFMSSPLHF	TGTGCCAGCAGTCCCTTCATGAGTTCACCCCTCCACTTT
TRBJ1-2	TRBV6-6	NA	NA	CASSLDRADGSYTF	TGTGCCAGCAGCTTGGACAGAGCAGACGGGAGCTACACCTTC
TRBJ2-1	TRBV25-1	NA	NA	CASSPPGGSYNEQFF	TGTGCCAGCAGTCCCCCCGGGGGCTCCTACAATGAGCAGTTCTTC
TRBJ1-1	TRBV6-1	NA	NA	CASRGGRVGGTEAFF	TGTGCCAGCAGGGGAGGGAGGGTTGGAGGCACTGAAGCTTTCTTT
TRBJ1-5	TRBV10-3	TRBD1	few	CASQETGGNQPQHF	TGTGCCAGCCAGGAAACAGGGGGCAATCAGCCCCAGCATTTT
TRBJ2-1	TRBV11-1	TRBD1	NA	CASSLQGAASGYNEQFF	TGTGCCAGCAGCCTACAGGGGGCGGCTAGCGGCTACAATGAGCAGTTCTTC
TRBJ1-3	TRBV2	NA	NA	CASKEGNTIYF	TGTGCCAGCAAAGAGGGAAACACCATATATTTT
TRBJ1-2	TRBV30	NA	NA	CAWSVGGFNYGYTF	TGTGCCTGGAGTGTAGGGGGTTTTAACTATGGCTACACCTTC
TRBJ2-1	TRBV12-5	TRBD2	NA	CASGKGLAGETPDNEQFF	TGTGCTAGTGGAAAGGGACTAGCGGGAGAGACACCGGACAATGAGCAGTTCTTC
TRBJ2-5	TRBV27	NA	NA	CASSLSWGLRETQYF	TGTGCCAGCAGTTTATCGTGGGGGCTGCGGGAGACCCAGTACTTC
TRBJ1-1	TRBV4-2	TRBD1	NA	CASSQEVQGGTEAFF	TGTGCCAGCAGCCAAGAGGTCCAGGGGGGTACTGAAGCTTTCTTT
TRBJ2-2	TRBV27	TRBD2	NA	CASSSSGSTGELFF	TGTGCCAGCTCCTCTAGCGGGAGCACCGGGGAGCTGTTTTTT
TRBJ2-1	TRBV4-1	NA	few	CASSQGVLVRGNEQFF	TGCGCCAGCAGCCAAGGAGTCCTAGTCCGAGGGAATGAGCAGTTCTTC
TRBJ2-4	TRBV7-9	NA	NA	CASSLAWTKEGLAKNIQYF	TGTGCCAGCAGCTTAGCGTGGACGAAAGAGGGATTAGCCAAAAACATTCAGTACTTC
TRBJ1-2	TRBV7-9	NA	few	CASSLGGANYGYTF	TGTGCCAGCAGCTTGGGGGGAGCTAACTATGGCTACACCTTC
TRBJ1-1	TRBV6-1	NA	NA	CASSEVGTWSTEAFF	TGTGCCAGCAGTGAAGTCGGGACTTGGAGCACTGAAGCTTTCTTT
TRBJ1-2	TRBV18	NA	medium-sized	CASSPVGLGDYGYTF	TGTGCCAGCTCACCAGTTGGTTTAGGGGACTATGGCTACACCTTC
TRBJ2-1	TRBV7-7	TRBD2	NA	CASSPTPGTSGNEQFF	TGTGCTAGCAGCCCTACCCCCGGGACTAGCGGAAATGAGCAGTTCTTC
TRBJ2-5	TRBV6-5	NA	NA	CASSYSGPRETQYF	TGTGCCAGCAGTTACAGCGGGCCCCGGGAGACCCAGTACTTC
TRBJ2-2	TRBV6-4	TRBD2	medium-sized	CASSLLAGAPPGELFF	TGTGCCAGCAGTCTCCTAGCGGGAGCCCCTCCCGGGGAGCTGTTTTTT
TRBJ2-1	TRBV5-4	TRBD1	NA	CASSTAGGAYNEQFF	TGTGCCAGCAGCACCGCAGGGGGCGCTTACAATGAGCAGTTCTTC
TRBJ1-2	TRBV27	TRBD1	NA	CASSPSSTGFYGYTF	TGTGCCAGCAGTCCATCCTCGACAGGGTTCTATGGCTACACCTTC
TRBJ1-2	TRBV7-2	NA	once	CASSLDGGGRGGYTF	TGTGCCAGCAGCTTAGATGGCGGGGGGCGCGGGGGCTACACCTTC
TRBJ2-5	TRBV12-5	TRBD2	few	CASGLVRASGQETQYF	TGTGCTAGTGGTTTGGTACGGGCTAGCGGACAAGAGACCCAGTACTTC
TRBJ2-6	TRBV9	TRBD1	NA	CASSASVRDRYSGANVLTF	TGTGCCAGCAGCGCGTCGGTGAGGGACAGGTACTCTGGGGCCAACGTCCTGACTTTC
TRBJ1-1	TRBV29-1	TRBD1	NA	CSVGYRGLNTEAFF	TGCAGCGTTGGATACAGGGGGCTGAACACTGAAGCTTTCTTT
TRBJ2-1	TRBV28	TRBD2	NA	CASSLERGRTYNEQFF	TGTGCCAGCAGTTTGGAGCGGGGTAGAACCTACAATGAGCAGTTCTTC
TRBJ2-6	TRBV27	TRBD2	NA	CASSPYWTSVSSGANVLTF	TGTGCCAGCAGTCCATACTGGACTAGCGTCTCCTCTGGGGCCAACGTCCTGACTTTC
TRBJ1-2	TRBV19	TRBD1	NA	CASRFDRGYGYTF	TGTGCCAGTAGATTCGACAGGGGATACGGCTACACCTTC
TRBJ2-6	TRBV10-2	NA	NA	CASSESGEYYSGANVLTF	TGCGCCAGCAGTGAATCAGGGGAATATTACTCTGGGGCCAACGTCCTGACTTTC
TRBJ2-2	TRBV19	NA	NA	CASSNSAVAGELFF	TGTGCCAGTAGTAACTCAGCGGTAGCCGGGGAGCTGTTTTTT
TRBJ1-1	TRBV7-2	NA	NA	CASSLGGARTEAFF	TGTGCCAGCAGCTTAGGAGGCGCGCGCACTGAAGCTTTCTTT
TRBJ1-2	TRBV28	NA	NA	CASSIYLAGYTF	TGTGCCAGCAGTATCTACTTAGCAGGCTACACCTTC
TRBJ1-1	TRBV4-1	NA	few	CASSQESQGRFAEAFF	TGCGCCAGCAGCCAAGAGAGTCAGGGGCGCTTCGCTGAAGCTTTCTTT
TRBJ1-2	TRBV28	NA	NA	CASSTTAGNYGYTF	TGTGCCAGCAGTACCACCGCGGGGAACTATGGCTACACCTTC
TRBJ1-1	TRBV7-6	TRBD1	NA	CASSSQGVRTNTEAFF	TGTGCCAGCAGCTCCCAGGGGGTACGAACGAACACTGAAGCTTTCTTT
TRBJ2-1	TRBV6-5	NA	NA	CASSYTPTLYNEQFF	TGTGCCAGCAGTTACACCCCGACTTTATACAATGAGCAGTTCTTC